These T cell receptor beta chains were read from a single sample in a study of CD8+CD57+ T cells in acquired aplastic anemia. TCRdb analysed the reads with MiXCR anew, one entry per CDR3 protein. The repertoire has under 500,000 distinct CDR3 sequences, roughly 34% of them found once; the top ten carry nearly 0.85%. Sample: sorted CD4+, CD8+, or CD8+CD57+ T cells (not recorded which) from PBMCs. These TCRs come from a human donor with aplastic anemia. CDR3s include the opening cysteine and the closing phenylalanine or tryptophan. Each record gives: V gene, J gene, clone size, D gene, CDR3 DNA, CDR3 protein. D genes are given only for firm matches. Only part of the rows carry a size: once, few, many, or a class if the clone is expanded.

V: TRBV20-1
J: TRBJ2-4
size: once
D: TRBD2
DNA: TGCAGTGCTAGAGACACAGGACTAGCAGCAAGGGTGATTCAGTACTTC
CDR3: CSARDTGLAARVIQYF

V: TRBV11-2
J: TRBJ2-7
size: .
D: TRBD2
DNA: TGTGCCAGCAGCTTAGGTGCGGGGGGAAAGGGCTACGGGCAGTACTTC
CDR3: CASSLGAGGKGYGQYF

V: TRBV13
J: TRBJ2-7
size: .
D: .
DNA: TGTGCCAGCAGCGTCCCGGGCCCAAGCTTTTACGAGCAGTACTTC
CDR3: CASSVPGPSFYEQYF

V: TRBV19
J: TRBJ2-1
size: many
D: .
DNA: TGTGCCAGTAGGACACGATACAATGAGCAGTTCTTC
CDR3: CASRTRYNEQFF

V: TRBV7-3
J: TRBJ2-1
size: few
D: .
DNA: TGTGCCAGCAGCCAAAGGGGAGCTGTCAATGAGCAGTTCTTC
CDR3: CASSQRGAVNEQFF

V: TRBV2
J: TRBJ2-1
size: .
D: TRBD2
DNA: TGTGCCAGCAGCCCAGCTGGGACTACCTACAATGAGCAGTTCTTC
CDR3: CASSPAGTTYNEQFF

V: TRBV12-3/TRBV12-4
J: TRBJ1-2
size: few
D: .
DNA: TGTGCCAGCAGTTCCGGGACAAACGCTAACTATGGCTACACCTTC
CDR3: CASSSGTNANYGYTF

V: TRBV7-9
J: TRBJ2-1
size: .
D: .
DNA: TGTGCCAGCAGCATGGACTGGACGAATGAGCAGTTCTTC
CDR3: CASSMDWTNEQFF

V: TRBV29-1
J: TRBJ2-1
size: many
D: TRBD2
DNA: TGCAGCGTCGATGGACTAGCCTATGAGCAGTTCTTC
CDR3: CSVDGLAYEQFF

V: TRBV20-1
J: TRBJ2-6
size: few
D: TRBD2
DNA: TGCAGTGCTAGCACCCTAGCGGGGGGAAACTCTGGGGCCAACGTCCTGACTTTC
CDR3: CSASTLAGGNSGANVLTF

V: TRBV15
J: TRBJ2-7
size: .
D: TRBD1
DNA: TGTGCCACCAGCAGAGGTGGTGGGGACAGGGGGGCCTACGAGCAGTACTTC
CDR3: CATSRGGGDRGAYEQYF

V: TRBV24-1
J: TRBJ2-3
size: few
D: .
DNA: TGTGCCAGCAGTTTAAGTTCCAGGGACACAGATACGCAGTATTTT
CDR3: CASSLSSRDTDTQYF

V: TRBV9
J: TRBJ2-3
size: many
D: .
DNA: TGTGCCAGCAGCGTAGTAGGTTGGGTCACAGATACGCAGTATTTT
CDR3: CASSVVGWVTDTQYF

V: TRBV10-3
J: TRBJ1-2
size: .
D: TRBD1
DNA: TGTGCCAGTAGGGACAGGGCCCAGAATGGCTACACCTTC
CDR3: CASRDRAQNGYTF

V: TRBV7-8
J: TRBJ2-7
size: many
D: .
DNA: TGTGCCAGCAGCTTGCTTAACGAGCAGTACTTC
CDR3: CASSLLNEQYF

V: TRBV5-1
J: TRBJ1-2
size: .
D: .
DNA: TGCGCCAGCAGCGTTCAGTCAGGGGCACCCTATGGCTACACCTTC
CDR3: CASSVQSGAPYGYTF

V: TRBV7-2
J: TRBJ2-2
size: few
D: .
DNA: TGTGCCAGCAGCTTAGCGCTTGCGGTGAGGACCGGGGAGCTGTTTTTT
CDR3: CASSLALAVRTGELFF

V: TRBV10-2
J: TRBJ1-1
size: many
D: .
DNA: TGCGCCAGCAGAATCGCATCAGGGACTGAAGCTTTCTTT
CDR3: CASRIASGTEAFF

V: TRBV15
J: TRBJ1-5
size: .
D: .
DNA: TGTGCCACCAGCAGAGATCCCGGTAATCAGCCCCAGCATTTT
CDR3: CATSRDPGNQPQHF

V: TRBV12-3/TRBV12-4
J: TRBJ2-3
size: .
D: .
DNA: TGTGCCAGCAGTTTAAGGGCCGCTAGCACAGATACGCAGTATTTT
CDR3: CASSLRAASTDTQYF

V: TRBV20-1
J: TRBJ2-5
size: .
D: .
DNA: TGCAGTGCCGTCGGACAGGGAGGGAAGACCCAGTACTTC
CDR3: CSAVGQGGKTQYF

V: TRBV4-2
J: TRBJ1-1
size: few
D: TRBD1
DNA: TGTGCCAGCAGCCAAGCCGGGACAGGGACGCACACTGAAGCTTTCTTT
CDR3: CASSQAGTGTHTEAFF